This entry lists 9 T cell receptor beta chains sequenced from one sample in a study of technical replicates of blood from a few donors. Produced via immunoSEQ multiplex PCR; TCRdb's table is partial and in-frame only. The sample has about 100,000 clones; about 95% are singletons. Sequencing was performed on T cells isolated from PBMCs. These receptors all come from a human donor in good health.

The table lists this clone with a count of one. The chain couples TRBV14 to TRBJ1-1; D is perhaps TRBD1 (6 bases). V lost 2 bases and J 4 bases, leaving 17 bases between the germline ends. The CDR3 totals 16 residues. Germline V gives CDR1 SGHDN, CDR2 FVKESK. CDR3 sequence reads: CASSQLTGSSGTEAFF. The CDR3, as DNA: TGTGCCAGCAGCCAACTTACAGGGAGCAGTGGCACTGAAGCTTTCTTT.

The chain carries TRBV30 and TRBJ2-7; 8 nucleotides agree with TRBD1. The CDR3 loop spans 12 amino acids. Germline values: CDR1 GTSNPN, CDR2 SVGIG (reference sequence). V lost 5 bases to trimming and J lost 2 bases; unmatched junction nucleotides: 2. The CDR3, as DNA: TGTGCCTGGGCCAGGGGGCCCTACGAGCAGTACTTC. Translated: CAWARGPYEQYF.

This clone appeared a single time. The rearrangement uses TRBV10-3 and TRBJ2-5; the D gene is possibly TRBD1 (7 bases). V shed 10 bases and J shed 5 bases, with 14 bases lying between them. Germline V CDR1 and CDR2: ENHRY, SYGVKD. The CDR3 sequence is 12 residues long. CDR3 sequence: CATSGGQETQYF. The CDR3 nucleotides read TGTGCCACTTCCGGGGGACAGGAGACCCAGTACTTC.

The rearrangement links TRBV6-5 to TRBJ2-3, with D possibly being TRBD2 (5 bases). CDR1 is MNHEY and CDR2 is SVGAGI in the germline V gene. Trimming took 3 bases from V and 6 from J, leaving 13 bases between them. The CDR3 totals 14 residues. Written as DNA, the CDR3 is TGTGCCAGCAGTTATAATCCGGGGATTGATACGCAGTATTTT. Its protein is CASSYNPGIDTQYF.

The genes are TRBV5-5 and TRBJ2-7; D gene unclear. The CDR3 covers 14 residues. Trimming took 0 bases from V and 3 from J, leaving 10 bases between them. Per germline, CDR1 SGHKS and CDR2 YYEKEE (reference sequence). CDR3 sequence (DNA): TGTGCCAGCAGCTTGGGGTCTGGGCTCTACGAGCAGTACTTC. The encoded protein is CASSLGSGLYEQYF.

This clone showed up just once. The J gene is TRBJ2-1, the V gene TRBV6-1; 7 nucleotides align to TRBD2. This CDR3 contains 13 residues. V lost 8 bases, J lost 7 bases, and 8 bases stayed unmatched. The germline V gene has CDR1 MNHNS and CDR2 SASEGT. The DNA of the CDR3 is TGTGCCAGCCACATCTTTAGCGGGAATGAGCAGTTCTTC. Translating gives CASHIFSGNEQFF.

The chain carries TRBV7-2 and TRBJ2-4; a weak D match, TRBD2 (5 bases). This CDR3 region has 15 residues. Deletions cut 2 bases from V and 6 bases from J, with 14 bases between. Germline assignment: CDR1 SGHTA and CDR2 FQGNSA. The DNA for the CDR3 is TGTGCCAGCAGCTTAAGTCATATGGCGGGAAACATTCAGTACTTC. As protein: CASSLSHMAGNIQYF.

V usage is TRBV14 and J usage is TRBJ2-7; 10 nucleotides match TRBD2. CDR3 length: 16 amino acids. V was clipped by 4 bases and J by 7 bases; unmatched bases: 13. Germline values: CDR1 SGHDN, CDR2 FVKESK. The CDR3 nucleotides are TGTGCCAGCAGCCTCATACGGCTAGCGGGAGCTCATGAGCAGTACTTC. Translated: CASSLIRLAGAHEQYF.

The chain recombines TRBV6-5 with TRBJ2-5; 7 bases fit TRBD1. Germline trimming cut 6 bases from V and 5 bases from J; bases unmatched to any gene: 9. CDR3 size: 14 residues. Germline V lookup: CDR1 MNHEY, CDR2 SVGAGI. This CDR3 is CASSRQGQGETQYF. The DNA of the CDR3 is TGTGCCAGCAGCCGACAGGGACAAGGGGAGACCCAGTACTTC.